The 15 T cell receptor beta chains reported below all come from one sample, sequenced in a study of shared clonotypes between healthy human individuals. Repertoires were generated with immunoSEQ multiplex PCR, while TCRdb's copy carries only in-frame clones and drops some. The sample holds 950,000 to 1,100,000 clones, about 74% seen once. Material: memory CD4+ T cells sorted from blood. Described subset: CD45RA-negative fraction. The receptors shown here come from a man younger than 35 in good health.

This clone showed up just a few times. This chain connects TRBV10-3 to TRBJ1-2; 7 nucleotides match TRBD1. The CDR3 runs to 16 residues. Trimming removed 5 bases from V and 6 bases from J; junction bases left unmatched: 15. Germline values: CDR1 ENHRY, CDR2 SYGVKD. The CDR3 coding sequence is TGTGCCATCAGTCCTCTCGGACAGGCCGACCATGATGGCTACACCTTC. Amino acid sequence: CAISPLGQADHDGYTF.

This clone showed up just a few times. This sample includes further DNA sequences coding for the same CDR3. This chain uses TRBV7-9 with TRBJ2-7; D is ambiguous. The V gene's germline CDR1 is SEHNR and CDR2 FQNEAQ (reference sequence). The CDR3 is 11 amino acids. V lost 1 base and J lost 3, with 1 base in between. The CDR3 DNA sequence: TGTGCCAGCAGCTTAGACTACGAGCAGTACTTC. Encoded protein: CASSLDYEQYF.

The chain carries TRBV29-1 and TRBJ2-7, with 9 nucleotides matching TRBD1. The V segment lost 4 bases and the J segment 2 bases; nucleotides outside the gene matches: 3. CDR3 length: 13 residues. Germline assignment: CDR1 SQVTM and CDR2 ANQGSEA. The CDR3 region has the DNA TGCAGCGTTGGTGGGACAGGGACCTACGAGCAGTACTTC. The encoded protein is CSVGGTGTYEQYF.

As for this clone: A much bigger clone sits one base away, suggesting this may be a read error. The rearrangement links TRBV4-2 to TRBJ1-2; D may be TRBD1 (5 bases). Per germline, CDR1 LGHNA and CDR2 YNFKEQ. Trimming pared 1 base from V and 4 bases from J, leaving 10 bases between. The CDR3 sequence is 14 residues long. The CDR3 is CASSQGTGTYGYTF. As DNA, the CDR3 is TGTGCCAGCAGCCAAGGGACCGGGACCTATGGCTACACCTTC.

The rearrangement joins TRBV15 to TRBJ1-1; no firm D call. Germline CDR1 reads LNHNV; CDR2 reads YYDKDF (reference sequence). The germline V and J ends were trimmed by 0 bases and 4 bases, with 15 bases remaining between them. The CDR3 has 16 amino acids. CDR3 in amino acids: CATSRDRGPGVTEAFF. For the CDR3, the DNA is TGTGCCACCAGCAGAGATAGAGGGCCCGGAGTCACTGAAGCTTTCTTT.

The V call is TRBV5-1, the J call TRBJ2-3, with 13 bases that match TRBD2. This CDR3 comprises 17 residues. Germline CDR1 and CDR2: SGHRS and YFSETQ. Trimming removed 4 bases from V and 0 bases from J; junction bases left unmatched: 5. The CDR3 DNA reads TGCGCCAGCAGCATGGGACTAGCGGGACCTAGCACAGATACGCAGTATTTT. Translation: CASSMGLAGPSTDTQYF.

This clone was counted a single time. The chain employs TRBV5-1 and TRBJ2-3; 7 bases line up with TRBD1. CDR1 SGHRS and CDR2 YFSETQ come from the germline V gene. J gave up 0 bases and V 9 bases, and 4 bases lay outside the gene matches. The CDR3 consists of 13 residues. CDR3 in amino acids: CATATGSTDTQYF. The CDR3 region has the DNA TGCGCCACCGCGACAGGGAGCACAGATACGCAGTATTTT. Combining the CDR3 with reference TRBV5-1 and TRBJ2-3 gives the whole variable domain KAGVTQTPRYLIKTRGQQVTLSCSPISGHRSVSWYQQTPGQGLQFLFEYFSETQRNKGNFPGRFSGRQFSNSRSEMNVSTLELGDSALYLCATATGSTDTQYFGPGTRLTVL.

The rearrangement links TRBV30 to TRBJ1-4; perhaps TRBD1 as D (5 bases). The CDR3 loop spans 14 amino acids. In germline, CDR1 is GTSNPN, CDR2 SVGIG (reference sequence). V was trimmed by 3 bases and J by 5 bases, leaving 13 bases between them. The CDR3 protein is CAWRKDKLNEKLFF. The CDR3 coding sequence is TGTGCCTGGAGGAAGGACAAGCTCAATGAAAAACTGTTTTTT.

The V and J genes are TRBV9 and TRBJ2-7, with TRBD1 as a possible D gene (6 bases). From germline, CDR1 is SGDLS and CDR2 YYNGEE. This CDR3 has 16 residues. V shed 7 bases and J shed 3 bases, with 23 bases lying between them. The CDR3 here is CASSEGHLTSFYEQYF. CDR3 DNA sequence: TGTGCCAGCTCCGAGGGACACCTCACATCATTCTACGAGCAGTACTTC.

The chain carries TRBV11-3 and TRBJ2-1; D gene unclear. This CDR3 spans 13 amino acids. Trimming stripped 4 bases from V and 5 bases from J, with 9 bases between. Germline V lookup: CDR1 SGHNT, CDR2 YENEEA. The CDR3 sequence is CASSSAFDNEQFF. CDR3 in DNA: TGTGCCAGCAGCTCCGCGTTCGACAATGAGCAGTTCTTC.

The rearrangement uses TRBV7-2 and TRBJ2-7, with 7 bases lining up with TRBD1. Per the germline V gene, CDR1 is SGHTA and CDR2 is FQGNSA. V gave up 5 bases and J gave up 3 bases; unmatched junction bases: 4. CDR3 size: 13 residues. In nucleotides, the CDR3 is TGTGCCAGCAGCGTCGACAGGGTCTACGAGCAGTACTTC. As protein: CASSVDRVYEQYF.

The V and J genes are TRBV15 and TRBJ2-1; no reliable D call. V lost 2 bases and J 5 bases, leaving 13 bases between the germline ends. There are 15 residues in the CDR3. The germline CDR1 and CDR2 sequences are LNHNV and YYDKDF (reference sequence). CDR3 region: CATSRRNIGDNEQFF. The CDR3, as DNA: TGTGCCACCAGCAGAAGGAATATAGGCGACAATGAGCAGTTCTTC.

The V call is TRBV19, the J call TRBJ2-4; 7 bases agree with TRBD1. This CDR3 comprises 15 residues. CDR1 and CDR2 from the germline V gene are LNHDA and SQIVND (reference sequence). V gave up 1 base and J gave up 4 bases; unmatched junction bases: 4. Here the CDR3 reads CASSIVEQGKNIQYF. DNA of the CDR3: TGTGCCAGTAGTATAGTTGAACAGGGGAAAAACATTCAGTACTTC.

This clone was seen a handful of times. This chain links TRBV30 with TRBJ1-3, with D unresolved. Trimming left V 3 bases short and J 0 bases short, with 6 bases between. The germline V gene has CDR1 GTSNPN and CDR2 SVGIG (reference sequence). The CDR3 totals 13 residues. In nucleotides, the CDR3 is TGTGCCTGGAGCACGGTCTCTGGAAACACCATATATTTT. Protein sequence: CAWSTVSGNTIYF.

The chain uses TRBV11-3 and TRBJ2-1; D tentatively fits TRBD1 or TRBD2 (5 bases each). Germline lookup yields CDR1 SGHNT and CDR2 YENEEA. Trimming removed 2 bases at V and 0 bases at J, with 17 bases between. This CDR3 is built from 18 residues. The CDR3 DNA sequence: TGTGCCAGCAGCTTACATCAGGGTTTTGGGAGCTCCTACAATGAGCAGTTCTTC. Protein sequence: CASSLHQGFGSSYNEQFF.